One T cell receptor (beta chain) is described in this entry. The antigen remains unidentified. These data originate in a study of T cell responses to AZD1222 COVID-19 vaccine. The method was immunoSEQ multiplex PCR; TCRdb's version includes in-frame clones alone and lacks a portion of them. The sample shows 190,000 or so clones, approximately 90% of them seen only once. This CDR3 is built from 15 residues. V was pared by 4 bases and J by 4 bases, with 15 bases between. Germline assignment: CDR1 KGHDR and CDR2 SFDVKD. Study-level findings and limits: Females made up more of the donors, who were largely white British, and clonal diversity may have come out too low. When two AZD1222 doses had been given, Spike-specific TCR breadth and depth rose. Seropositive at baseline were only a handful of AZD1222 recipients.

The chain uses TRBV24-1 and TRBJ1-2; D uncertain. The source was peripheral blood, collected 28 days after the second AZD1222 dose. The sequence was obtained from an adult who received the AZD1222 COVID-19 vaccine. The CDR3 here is CATSDPTKEGYGYTF. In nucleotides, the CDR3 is TGTGCCACCAGTGACCCCACCAAAGAAGGCTATGGCTACACCTTC.